The 8 T cell receptor beta chains below were found in one sample sequenced in a study. One entry per CDR3 protein results from TCRdb running MiXCR on the RT-PCR reads. The table includes 550,000 to 750,000 distinct CDR3 sequences, over 12% detected once. The sample consisted of memory CD4+ T cells from blood. These receptors were collected from a female donor in good health, serving as a healthy control.

In this sample, this clonotype turned up many times. This chain links TRBV4-2 with TRBJ2-3, with D unclear. Germline loops: CDR1 LGHNA, CDR2 YNFKEQ. Trimming pared 1 base from V and 2 bases from J, leaving 13 bases between. The CDR3 has 16 residues. The CDR3, as DNA: TGTGCCAGCAGCCAAGTTGGGCGTTGGGCCACAGATACGCAGTATTTT. This encodes CASSQVGRWATDTQYF.

The chain is built from TRBV7-2 and TRBJ2-2; 8 bases map to TRBD2. This CDR3 region has 15 residues. Trimming cost V 0 bases and J 8 bases; bases outside gene matches: 5. CDR1 and CDR2 from the germline V gene are SGHTA and FQGNSA. CDR3 amino acids: CASSLAGTRRGELFF. For the CDR3, the DNA is TGTGCCAGCAGCTTAGCAGGGACTAGGAGGGGGGAGCTGTTTTTT.

This clonotype occurred a few times. The chain employs TRBV7-2 and TRBJ2-1, with D hard to call. Germline assignment: CDR1 SGHTA and CDR2 FQGNSA. The V and J ends lost 5 bases and 4 bases respectively, with 12 bases between them. CDR3 length: 14 residues. The CDR3, as DNA: TGTGCCAGCAGCCGCGATATCGGGTACAATGAGCAGTTCTTC. Protein product: CASSRDIGYNEQFF.

The table lists this clonotype with a count of one. V usage is TRBV7-3 and J usage is TRBJ2-1; 9 positions agree with TRBD2. Per germline, CDR1 SGHTA and CDR2 FQGTGA. The CDR3 length is 16 residues. V was pared by 5 bases and J by 12 bases, with 17 bases of the junction left unmatched. The CDR3: CASSASSSGSVRGQFF. The DNA of the CDR3 is TGTGCCAGCAGCGCCTCGAGTAGCGGGAGCGTGCGAGGGCAGTTCTTC.

This clonotype appeared many times. The chain combines TRBV6-5 with TRBJ2-3; TRBD1 aligns across 7 bases. The V gene end was trimmed by 7 bases and the J gene end by 1 base; junction bases not matched to a gene: 8. Germline CDR1 MNHEY, CDR2 SVGAGI. The CDR3 consists of 15 residues. CDR3 DNA sequence: TGTGCCAGCACCGAAGTCGGGACAGGCACAGATACGCAGTATTTT. Translating it yields CASTEVGTGTDTQYF.

This clonotype appeared many times. The rearrangement links TRBV12-3 or TRBV12-4 to TRBJ2-5; 7 nucleotides line up with TRBD1. V lost 6 bases and J lost 4; bases outside the gene matches: 8. The CDR3 runs to 14 residues. In DNA form, the CDR3 reads TGTGCCAGCAGAACGACAGGGCCGGCAGAGACCCAGTACTTC. Protein product: CASRTTGPAETQYF.

This clonotype was detected only a few times. This chain uses TRBV27 with TRBJ2-6; D is perhaps TRBD2 (5 bases). This CDR3 is 15 amino acids long. Germline loops: CDR1 MNHEY, CDR2 SMNVEV (reference sequence). V lost 9 bases, J lost 4 bases, and 16 bases lay in between. The CDR3 DNA reads as TGTGCCAGTCACTCGGGGTCCCTGGGGGCCAACGTCCTGACTTTC. This encodes CASHSGSLGANVLTF.

The rearrangement links TRBV15 to TRBJ2-2; the D gene is possibly TRBD2 (5 bases). CDR1 and CDR2 (germline): LNHNV, YYDKDF (reference sequence). The length of the CDR3 is 18 residues. V lost 0 bases and J 1 base, leaving 15 bases between the germline ends. The DNA of the CDR3 is TGTGCCACCAGCAGAGATTCCGCGACTATCAAGAACACCGGGGAGCTGTTTTTT. This gives the protein CATSRDSATIKNTGELFF. Using reference TRBV15 and TRBJ2-2 for the parts outside the CDR3, the full variable domain is DAMVIQNPRYQVTQFGKPVTLSCSQTLNHNVMYWYQQKSSQAPKLLFHYYDKDFNNEADTPDNFQSRRPNTSFCFLDIRSPGLGDTAMYLCATSRDSATIKNTGELFFGEGSRLTVL.